This passage covers 8 T cell receptor beta chains from one sample sequenced in a study of blood T cell repertoires in COVID-19. Clones were read by immunoSEQ multiplex PCR, and TCRdb kept only the in-frame ones, dropping some. This sample yields 65,000 to 90,000 clones, of which about 74% are seen a single time; 2% to 2.5% belongs to the top ten. Source material: peripheral blood. The source is a man aged 65 to 85 with COVID-19, enrolled during active disease.

This chain links TRBV6-5 with TRBJ2-7, with 10 bases that match TRBD1. With V trimmed by 0 bases and J by 3 bases, 2 bases remained unmatched. The CDR3 contains 15 residues. Germline values: CDR1 MNHEY, CDR2 SVGAGI. For the CDR3, the DNA is TGTGCCAGCAGTTACTCAGGGACAGGGGACTACGAGCAGTACTTC. This sequence encodes CASSYSGTGDYEQYF.

This clone was counted once. The genes are TRBV7-9 and TRBJ2-1; D gene ambiguous. Trimming removed 5 bases from V and 12 bases from J, with 14 bases in between. The CDR3 loop spans 12 amino acids. CDR1 and CDR2 (germline): SEHNR, FQNEAQ (reference sequence). The chain's CDR3 is CASSPRVAVQFF. DNA of the CDR3: TGTGCCAGCAGCCCCCGTGTGGCAGTGCAGTTCTTC.

J is TRBJ2-7 and V is TRBV2, with 14 positions matching TRBD2. V trimming: 6 bases; J trimming: 0 bases; junction bases outside the gene matches: 4. The CDR3 is 16 amino acids. Germline V lookup: CDR1 SNHLY, CDR2 FYNNEI. The CDR3 DNA reads as TGTGCCAGCAGGGGACTAGCGGGAGTGAGCTCCTACGAGCAGTACTTC. As protein: CASRGLAGVSSYEQYF.

This clone showed up just a few times. The chain has TRBV6-4 and TRBJ2-2; D call uncertain. The CDR3 runs to 15 residues. The germline V and J ends were trimmed by 6 bases and 4 bases, with 15 bases remaining between them. Germline V CDR1 and CDR2: MRHNA, SNTAGT. Here the CDR3 reads CASSPTQTSTGELFF. CDR3 DNA: TGTGCCAGCAGCCCTACTCAGACATCCACCGGGGAGCTGTTTTTT.

The chain uses TRBV7-2 and TRBJ2-1; 9 nucleotides match TRBD2. Germline V gives CDR1 SGHTA, CDR2 FQGNSA. The trim removed 5 bases at V and 7 bases at J, leaving 12 bases unmatched. The CDR3 runs to 16 residues. CDR3 in amino acids: CASSQDRGRARNEQFF. The CDR3 nucleotides read TGTGCCAGCAGCCAAGATCGCGGGAGGGCCCGAAATGAGCAGTTCTTC.

CDR3 sequence reads: CASSPGGSQGYEQYF. CDR3 bases: TGCGCCAGCAGCCCTGGAGGCAGTCAAGGCTACGAGCAGTACTTC. The chain recombines TRBV5-1 with TRBJ2-7, with D tentatively TRBD2 (5 bases). Germline loops: CDR1 SGHRS, CDR2 YFSETQ. Trimming took off 4 bases at V and 3 bases at J, with 17 bases between the two ends. This CDR3 is 15 amino acids long.

The CDR3 nucleotides are TGTGCCAGCACCCTTGGACAGGTCCAAAATGAAAAACTGTTTTTT. Translation: CASTLGQVQNEKLFF. The V and J genes are TRBV28 and TRBJ1-4, with TRBD1 matching over 7 bases. V was clipped by 7 bases and J by 5 bases; unmatched bases: 10. Germline lookup yields CDR1 MDHEN and CDR2 SYDVKM. CDR3 length equals 15 residues.

The gene calls are TRBV5-1 and TRBJ2-4; the match to TRBD2 covers 7 bases. The CDR3 sequence is 16 residues long. V dropped 2 bases and J dropped 5; count of bases not matched to a gene: 10. The germline V gene has CDR1 SGHRS and CDR2 YFSETQ. DNA for the CDR3: TGCGCCAGCAGCTTAACGGGAGGAGGCATTGAAAACATTCAGTACTTC. Protein sequence: CASSLTGGGIENIQYF.